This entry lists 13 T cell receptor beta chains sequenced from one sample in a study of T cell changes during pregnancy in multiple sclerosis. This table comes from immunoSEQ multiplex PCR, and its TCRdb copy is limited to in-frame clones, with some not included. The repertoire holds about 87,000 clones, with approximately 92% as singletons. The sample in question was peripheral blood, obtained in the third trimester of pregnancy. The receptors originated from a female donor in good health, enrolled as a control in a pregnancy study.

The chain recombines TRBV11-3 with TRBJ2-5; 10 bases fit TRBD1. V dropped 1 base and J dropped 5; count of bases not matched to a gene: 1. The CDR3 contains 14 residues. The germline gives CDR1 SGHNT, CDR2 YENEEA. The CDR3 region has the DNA TGTGCCAGCAGCTTAGGGACAGGGGGTGAGACCCAGTACTTC. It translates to CASSLGTGGETQYF.

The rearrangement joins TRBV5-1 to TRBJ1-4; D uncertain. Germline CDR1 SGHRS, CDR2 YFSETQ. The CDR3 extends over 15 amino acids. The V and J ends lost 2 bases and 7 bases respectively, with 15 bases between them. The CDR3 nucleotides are TGCGCCAGCAGCTTAAACAGCCTCGCAGGTGAAAAACTGTTTTTT. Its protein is CASSLNSLAGEKLFF.

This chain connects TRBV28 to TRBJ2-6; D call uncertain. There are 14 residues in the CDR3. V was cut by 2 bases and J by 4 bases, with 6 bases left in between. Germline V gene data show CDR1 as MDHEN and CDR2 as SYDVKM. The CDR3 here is CASSLPGGANVLTF. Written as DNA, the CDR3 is TGTGCCAGCAGTTTACCCGGGGGGGCCAACGTCCTGACTTTC.

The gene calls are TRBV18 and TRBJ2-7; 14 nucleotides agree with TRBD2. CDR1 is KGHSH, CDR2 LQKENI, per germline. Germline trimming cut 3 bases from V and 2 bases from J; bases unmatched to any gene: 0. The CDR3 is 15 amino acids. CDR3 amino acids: CASSPGLAGAYEQYF. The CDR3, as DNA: TGTGCCAGCTCACCGGGACTAGCGGGAGCCTACGAGCAGTACTTC. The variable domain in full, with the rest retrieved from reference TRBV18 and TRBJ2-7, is NAGVMQNPRHLVRRRGQEARLRCSPMKGHSHVYWYRQLPEEGLKFMVYLQKENIIDESGMPKERFSAEFPKEGPSILRIQQVVRGDSAAYFCASSPGLAGAYEQYFGPGTRLTVT.

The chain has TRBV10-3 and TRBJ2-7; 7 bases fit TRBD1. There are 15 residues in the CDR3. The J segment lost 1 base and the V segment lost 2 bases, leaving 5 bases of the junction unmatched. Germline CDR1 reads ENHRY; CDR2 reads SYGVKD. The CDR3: CAISEGGTASYEQYF. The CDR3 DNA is TGTGCCATCAGTGAGGGTGGGACAGCGTCCTACGAGCAGTACTTC.

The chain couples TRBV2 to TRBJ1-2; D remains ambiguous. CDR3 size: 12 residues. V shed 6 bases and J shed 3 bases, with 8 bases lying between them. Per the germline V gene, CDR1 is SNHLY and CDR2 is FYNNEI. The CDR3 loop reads CASRADDYGYTF. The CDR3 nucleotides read TGTGCCAGCAGGGCAGATGACTATGGCTACACCTTC.

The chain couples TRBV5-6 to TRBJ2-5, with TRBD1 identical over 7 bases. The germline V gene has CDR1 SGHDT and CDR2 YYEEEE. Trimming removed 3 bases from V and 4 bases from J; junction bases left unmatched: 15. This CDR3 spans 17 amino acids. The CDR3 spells CASSSCGTVFPRETQYF. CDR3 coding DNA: TGTGCCAGCAGCTCCTGTGGGACAGTATTCCCCAGAGAGACCCAGTACTTC. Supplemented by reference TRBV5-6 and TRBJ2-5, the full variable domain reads DAGVTQSPTHLIKTRGQQVTLRCSPKSGHDTVSWYQQALGQGPQFIFQYYEEEERQRGNFPDRFSGHQFPNYSSELNVNALLLGDSALYLCASSSCGTVFPRETQYFGPGTRLLVL.

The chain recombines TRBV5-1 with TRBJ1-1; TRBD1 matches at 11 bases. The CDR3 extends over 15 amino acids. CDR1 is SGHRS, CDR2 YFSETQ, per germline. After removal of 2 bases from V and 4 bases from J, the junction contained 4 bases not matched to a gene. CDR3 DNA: TGCGCCAGCAGCTTTGCGGGGACAGGGGGCACTGAAGCTTTCTTT. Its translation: CASSFAGTGGTEAFF.

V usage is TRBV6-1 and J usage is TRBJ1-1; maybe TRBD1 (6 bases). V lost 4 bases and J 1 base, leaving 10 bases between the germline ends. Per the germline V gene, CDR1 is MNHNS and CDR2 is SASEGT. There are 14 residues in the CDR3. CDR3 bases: TGTGCCAGCAGTGCCGACAGGACGAACACTGAAGCTTTCTTT. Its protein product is CASSADRTNTEAFF.

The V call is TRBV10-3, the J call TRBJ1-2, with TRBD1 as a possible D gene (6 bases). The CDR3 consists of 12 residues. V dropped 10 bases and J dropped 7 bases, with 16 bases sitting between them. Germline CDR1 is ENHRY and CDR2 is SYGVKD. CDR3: CATTGNSGGYTF. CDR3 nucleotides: TGTGCCACCACAGGGAATTCCGGTGGCTACACCTTC.

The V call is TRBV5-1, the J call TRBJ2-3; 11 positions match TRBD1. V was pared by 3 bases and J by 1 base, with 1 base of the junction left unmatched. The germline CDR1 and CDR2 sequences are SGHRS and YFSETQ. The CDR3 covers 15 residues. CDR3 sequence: CASSWGQGGTDTQYF. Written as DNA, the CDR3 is TGCGCCAGCAGCTGGGGACAGGGGGGCACAGATACGCAGTATTTT. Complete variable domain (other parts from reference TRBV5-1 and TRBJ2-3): KAGVTQTPRYLIKTRGQQVTLSCSPISGHRSVSWYQQTPGQGLQFLFEYFSETQRNKGNFPGRFSGRQFSNSRSEMNVSTLELGDSALYLCASSWGQGGTDTQYFGPGTRLTVL.

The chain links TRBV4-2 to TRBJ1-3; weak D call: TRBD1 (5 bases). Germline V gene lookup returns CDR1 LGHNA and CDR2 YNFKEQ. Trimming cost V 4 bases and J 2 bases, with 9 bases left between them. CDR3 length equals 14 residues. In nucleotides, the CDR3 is TGTGCCAGCAGCCGAGGACATCCTGGAAACACCATATATTTT. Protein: CASSRGHPGNTIYF.

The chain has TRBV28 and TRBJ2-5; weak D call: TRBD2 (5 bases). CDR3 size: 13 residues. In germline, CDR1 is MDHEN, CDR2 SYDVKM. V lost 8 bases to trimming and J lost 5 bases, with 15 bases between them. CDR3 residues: CASGLAGWETQYF. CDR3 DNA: TGTGCCAGCGGGCTAGCAGGATGGGAGACCCAGTACTTC.